This T cell receptor (beta chain) was captured in a study of shared clonotypes between healthy human individuals. Regarding the study as a whole: Clonotypes that were shared across several donors made up around 5.5% of naive CD4 clonotypes.

Those who donated, Caucasian adults without exception, all lived in Nashville, Tennessee. This clone was found many times. The antigen is unknown. CDR1 and CDR2 (germline): SNHLY, FYNNEI. Between the trimmed V and J ends, which lost 8 bases and 0 bases, there was a span of 7 bases. This CDR3 comprises 12 residues. Profiling relied on immunoSEQ multiplex PCR, and the TCRdb table lists in-frame clones only, not all of them. This sample yields about 680,000 clones, of which around 73% are seen a single time; around 1.8% belongs to the top ten. What was sequenced was memory CD4+ T cells sorted from blood. As to subset: CD45RA-negative fraction. The TCR comes from a woman aged 25 to 45 in good health. The chain couples TRBV2 to TRBJ1-1, with D perhaps matching TRBD1 (6 bases). The CDR3 bases are TGTGCCAGCTACAGGGTGAACACTGAAGCTTTCTTT. It yields the protein CASYRVNTEAFF. Full variable domain (remainder filled in from reference TRBV2 and TRBJ1-1): EPEVTQTPSHQVTQMGQEVILRCVPISNHLYFYWYRQILGQKVEFLVSFYNNEISEKSEIFDDQFSVERPDGSNFTLKIRSTKLEDSAMYFCASYRVNTEAFFGQGTRLTVV.